These 25 T cell receptor beta chains were all obtained from the same sample, sequenced in a study of lymphopenia after photon versus proton radiotherapy. Profiling relied on immunoSEQ multiplex PCR, and the TCRdb table lists in-frame clones only, not all of them. The profile shows approximately 7,200 clones, approximately 93% of them singletons. Sequencing used peripheral blood, obtained from a patient treated with photon-based radiotherapy. Every receptor here comes from a woman aged 45-65 years with cholangiocarcinoma.

The V call is TRBV19, the J call TRBJ2-7, with D unresolved. CDR3 length: 16 amino acids. Germline CDR1 and CDR2: LNHDA and SQIVND (reference sequence). The germline V and J ends were trimmed by 3 bases and 1 base, with 16 bases remaining between them. As DNA, the CDR3 is TGTGCCAGTAGTATCGACGGAGTGCCTTTTTCCTACGAGCAGTACTTC. Translating gives CASSIDGVPFSYEQYF.

The chain is built from TRBV27 and TRBJ1-1; D ambiguous. V lost 5 bases to trimming and J lost 6 bases, with 19 bases between them. The CDR3 covers 15 residues. Germline CDR1 is MNHEY and CDR2 is SMNVEV (reference sequence). This CDR3 is CASSPRETHGPEAFF. The CDR3 DNA follows: TGTGCCAGCAGTCCGCGGGAGACCCACGGGCCTGAAGCTTTCTTT.

The rearrangement joins TRBV6-5 to TRBJ1-1, with D perhaps matching TRBD1 (5 bases). The V end was cut by 6 bases, the J end by 10 bases, with 18 bases between. Germline values: CDR1 MNHEY, CDR2 SVGAGI. The CDR3 runs 13 residues. CDR3 nucleotide sequence: TGTGCCAGCAGCCCCGCGGGGGACCGGGGAGCTTTCTTT. This gives the protein CASSPAGDRGAFF.

J is TRBJ2-6 and V is TRBV6-6; D might be TRBD2 (5 bases). The CDR3 has 16 residues. Germline loops: CDR1 MNHNY, CDR2 SVGAGI (reference sequence). Trimming stripped 10 bases from V and 0 bases from J, with 16 bases between. CDR3 amino acids: CANPRAVSSGANVLTF. The CDR3 DNA sequence: TGTGCCAACCCGAGGGCTGTCAGCTCTGGGGCCAACGTCCTGACTTTC.

The chain combines TRBV6-6 with TRBJ2-7; D ambiguous. V was clipped by 0 bases and J by 6 bases, with 9 bases between them. This CDR3 comprises 13 residues. In germline, CDR1 is MNHNY, CDR2 SVGAGI (reference sequence). The CDR3 DNA follows: TGTGCCAGCAGTTACTCGACCCTTCGCGAGCAGTACTTC. This sequence encodes CASSYSTLREQYF.

The chain couples TRBV2 to TRBJ1-1, with 7 bases fitting TRBD1. CDR3 length: 14 residues. Looked up from germline, CDR1 is SNHLY and CDR2 is FYNNEI. Germline trimming cut 8 bases from V and 7 bases from J; bases unmatched to any gene: 13. CDR3 in DNA: TGTGCCAGCTACCCCGAGGGGGCGAGTGTTGAAGCTTTCTTT. Translated, it gives CASYPEGASVEAFF.

The chain recombines TRBV2 with TRBJ2-3; D is ambiguous. CDR1 SNHLY and CDR2 FYNNEI come from the germline V gene. Trimming pared 6 bases from V and 3 bases from J, leaving 7 bases between. The CDR3 totals 12 residues. CDR3 in DNA: TGTGCCAGCAGAAAAGAAACAGATACGCAGTATTTT. This sequence encodes CASRKETDTQYF.

The chain has TRBV10-2 and TRBJ1-1; D possibly corresponds to TRBD1 (5 bases). The V gene's germline CDR1 is WSHSY and CDR2 SAAADI. This CDR3 spans 17 amino acids. V was shortened by 0 bases and J by 0 bases, with 14 bases between the two germline ends. CDR3 in amino acids: CASSESQAGLVNTEAFF. The CDR3 bases are TGCGCCAGCAGTGAGTCTCAGGCGGGGCTGGTGAACACTGAAGCTTTCTTT.

The chain has TRBV27 and TRBJ1-2, with D maybe TRBD1 (5 bases). CDR3 length: 13 residues. CDR1 is MNHEY, CDR2 SMNVEV, per germline (reference sequence). V lost 5 bases, J lost 7 bases, and 14 bases lay in between. The CDR3 nucleotides are TGTGCCAGCAGTAATCGGGGGAGAGGTGGCTACACCTTC. This sequence encodes CASSNRGRGGYTF.

The genes are TRBV6-1 and TRBJ1-1; maybe TRBD1 (5 bases). CDR3 size: 11 residues. V shed 9 bases and J shed 12 bases, with 17 bases lying between them. CDR1 is MNHNS, CDR2 SASEGT, per germline. This CDR3 is CASGTGKGTFF. The CDR3 DNA follows: TGTGCCAGTGGAACAGGAAAGGGAACTTTCTTT.

The chain joins TRBV27 to TRBJ2-6; D not resolved. Germline V gene data show CDR1 as MNHEY and CDR2 as SMNVEV (reference sequence). The V and J ends lost 1 base and 4 bases respectively, with 11 bases between them. This CDR3 region has 16 residues. CDR3 nucleotide sequence: TGTGCCAGCAGTTTATACGGCTTTGGCGGGGCCAACGTCCTGACTTTC. Protein product: CASSLYGFGGANVLTF.

This sequence joins TRBV7-9 and TRBJ1-6; 10 bases match TRBD1. CDR1 SEHNR and CDR2 FQNEAQ come from the germline V gene (reference sequence). V dropped 1 base and J dropped 7; count of bases not matched to a gene: 10. The CDR3 length is 18 residues. CDR3 DNA sequence: TGTGCCAGCAGCTTAGTACCCCTCGGGACAGGGGTAAATTCACCCCTCCACTTT. This translates into CASSLVPLGTGVNSPLHF.

The genes are TRBV6-5 and TRBJ1-2; tentatively, D is TRBD1 (6 bases). V was trimmed by 6 bases and J by 4 bases, leaving 15 bases between them. The CDR3 runs 14 residues. Germline loops: CDR1 MNHEY, CDR2 SVGAGI. CDR3 sequence reads: CASRTQGLIYGYTF. The CDR3 coding sequence is TGTGCCAGCAGGACTCAGGGGCTGATCTATGGCTACACCTTC.

The chain is built from TRBV5-6 and TRBJ1-2, with a possible D match to TRBD1 (6 bases). Trimming took 7 bases from V and 3 from J, leaving 10 bases between them. CDR1 and CDR2 from the germline V gene are SGHDT and YYEEEE. The CDR3 runs 12 residues. CDR3 coding DNA: TGTGCCAGCGACAAGGGGGACTATGGCTACACCTTC. Translation gives CASDKGDYGYTF.

This clone was observed once. V gene TRBV14 combines with J gene TRBJ1-1; 7 bases are shared with TRBD1. Unmatched junction bases numbered 7, after V lost 7 bases and J lost 2 bases. CDR1 SGHDN and CDR2 FVKESK come from the germline V gene. The CDR3 runs 14 residues. The CDR3 is CASTPTGRNTEAFF. The CDR3 nucleotides are TGTGCCAGCACCCCGACAGGGCGTAACACTGAAGCTTTCTTT.

The chain uses TRBV7-9 and TRBJ2-2; TRBD2 might be the D (6 bases). Deletions cut 0 bases from V and 6 bases from J, with 20 bases between. Looked up from germline, CDR1 is SEHNR and CDR2 is FQNEAQ (reference sequence). This CDR3 comprises 18 residues. Here the CDR3 reads CASSLAAGFRIFAGELFF. CDR3 DNA: TGTGCCAGCAGCTTAGCCGCGGGGTTTAGGATTTTCGCCGGGGAGCTGTTTTTT.

This chain uses TRBV7-2 with TRBJ2-2; D tentatively reads TRBD1 or TRBD2 (5 bases each). CDR1 and CDR2 (germline): SGHTA, FQGNSA. This CDR3 region has 16 residues. The V gene lost 1 base and the J gene lost 1 base, with 10 bases spanning the gap. CDR3 loop: CASSLGGSGNTGELFF. The CDR3 nucleotides read TGTGCCAGCAGCTTAGGGGGGTCAGGGAACACCGGGGAGCTGTTTTTT.

V and J are TRBV7-9 and TRBJ2-7; 7 bases line up with TRBD1. V lost 6 bases to trimming and J lost 2 bases; unmatched junction nucleotides: 1. Germline CDR1 SEHNR, CDR2 FQNEAQ (reference sequence). This CDR3 has 12 amino acids. CDR3 DNA: TGTGCCAGCAGGAGGGGGCCCTACGAGCAGTACTTC. It yields the protein CASRRGPYEQYF.

This chain links TRBV4-3 with TRBJ1-1, with unresolved D. The V end was cut by 0 bases, the J end by 3 bases, with 14 bases between. Germline CDR1 reads LGHNA; CDR2 reads YSLEER. The CDR3 length is 16 residues. DNA of the CDR3: TGCGCCAGCAGCCAAGAGGGAATGGCAGGTCACACTGAAGCTTTCTTT. This codes for CASSQEGMAGHTEAFF.

The chain uses TRBV5-1 and TRBJ2-3, with D possibly TRBD2 on 6 matching bases. The CDR3 consists of 17 residues. The germline CDR1 and CDR2 sequences are SGHRS and YFSETQ. The ends were cut back, 7 bases at V and 0 bases at J, with 21 bases in the middle. The CDR3 DNA sequence: TGCGCCAGCTCCCTGTTGCCAGCGGGTCCTAGCACAGATACGCAGTATTTT. Its protein product is CASSLLPAGPSTDTQYF.

CDR3 protein: CASRQTVNTGELFF. CDR3 nucleotide sequence: TGCGCCAGCCGCCAGACAGTTAACACCGGGGAGCTGTTTTTT. The chain combines TRBV10-2 with TRBJ2-2; D perhaps matches TRBD1 (5 bases). The CDR3 sequence is 14 residues long. V lost 8 bases, J lost 2 bases, and 12 bases lay in between. CDR1 WSHSY and CDR2 SAAADI come from the germline V gene.

The V call is TRBV6-5, the J call TRBJ1-2; weak D call: TRBD1 (5 bases). This CDR3 comprises 12 residues. Germline lookup yields CDR1 MNHEY and CDR2 SVGAGI. With 5 bases removed from V and 3 bases from J, the gap between germline ends came to 7 bases. CDR3 amino acids: CASSRQHYGYTF. For the CDR3, the DNA is TGTGCCAGCAGTCGACAGCACTATGGCTACACCTTC.

The rearrangement links TRBV10-1 to TRBJ2-7; D possibly corresponds to TRBD2 (6 bases). Germline-derived CDR1 and CDR2 are WNHNN and SYGVQD (reference sequence). There are 15 residues in the CDR3. The V gene lost 3 bases and the J gene lost 5 bases, with 17 bases spanning the gap. The CDR3 coding sequence is TGCGCCAGCAGTGAAGGGTGGCGGGGTAAGAACGAGCAGTACTTC. It specifies CASSEGWRGKNEQYF.

J is TRBJ1-6 and V is TRBV6-5; 9 nucleotides line up with TRBD1. After removal of 6 bases from V and 8 bases from J, the junction contained 2 bases not matched to a gene. Germline loops: CDR1 MNHEY, CDR2 SVGAGI. This CDR3 is 13 amino acids long. CDR3 protein: CASSRTGDSPLHF. The CDR3 coding sequence is TGTGCCAGCAGCCGGACAGGGGATTCACCCCTCCACTTT.

Note on this clone: The junction shows a germline mismatch at one end, possibly a read error. The rearrangement links TRBV7-7 to TRBJ2-2; D perhaps matches TRBD2 (5 bases). The CDR3 runs to 20 residues. The V gene's germline CDR1 is SSHAT and CDR2 FNYEAQ (reference sequence). The CDR3: CASSLFLSGSLRPNTGELFF. The CDR3 nucleotides are TGTGCTAGCAGCTTATTCCTGAGCGGAAGCCTTCGACCAAACACCGGGGAGCTGTTTTTT.